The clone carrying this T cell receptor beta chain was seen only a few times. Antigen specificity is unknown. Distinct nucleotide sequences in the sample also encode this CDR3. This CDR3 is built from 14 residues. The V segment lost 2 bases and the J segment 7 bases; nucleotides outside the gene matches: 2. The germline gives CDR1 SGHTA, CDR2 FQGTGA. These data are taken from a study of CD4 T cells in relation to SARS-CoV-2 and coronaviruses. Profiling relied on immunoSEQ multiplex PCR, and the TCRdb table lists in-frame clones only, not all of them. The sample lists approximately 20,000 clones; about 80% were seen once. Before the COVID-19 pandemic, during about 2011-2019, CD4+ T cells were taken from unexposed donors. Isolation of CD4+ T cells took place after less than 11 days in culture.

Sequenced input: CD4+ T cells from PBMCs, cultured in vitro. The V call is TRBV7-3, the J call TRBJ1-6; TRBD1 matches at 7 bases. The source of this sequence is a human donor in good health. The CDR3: CASSLGTDNSPLHF. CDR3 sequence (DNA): TGTGCCAGCAGCTTAGGGACAGACAATTCACCCCTCCACTTT.